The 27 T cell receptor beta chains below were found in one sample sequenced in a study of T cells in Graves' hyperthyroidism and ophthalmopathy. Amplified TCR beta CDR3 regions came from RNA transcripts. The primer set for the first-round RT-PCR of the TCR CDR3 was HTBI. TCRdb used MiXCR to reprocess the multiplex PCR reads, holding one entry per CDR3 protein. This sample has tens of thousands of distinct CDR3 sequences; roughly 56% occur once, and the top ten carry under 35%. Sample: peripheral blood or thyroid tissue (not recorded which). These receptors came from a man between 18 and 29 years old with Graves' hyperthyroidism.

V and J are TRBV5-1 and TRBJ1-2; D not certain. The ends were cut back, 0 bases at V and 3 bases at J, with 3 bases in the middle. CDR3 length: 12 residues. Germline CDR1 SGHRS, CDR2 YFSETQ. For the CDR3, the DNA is TGCGCCAGCAGCTTGGGAGACTATGGCTACACCTTC. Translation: CASSLGDYGYTF.

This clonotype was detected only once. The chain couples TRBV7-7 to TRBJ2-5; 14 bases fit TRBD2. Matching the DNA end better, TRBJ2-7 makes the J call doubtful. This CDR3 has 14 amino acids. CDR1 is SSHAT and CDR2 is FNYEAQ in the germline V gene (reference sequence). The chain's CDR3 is CASSSGLAGAEQYF. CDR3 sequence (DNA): TGTGCCAGCAGCTCGGGACTAGCGGGAGCCGAGCAGTACTTC.

CDR3 nucleotides: TGTGCCAGTAGTACAACAGGGGGCATTCCTGAAGCTTTCTTT. Its translation is CASSTTGGIPEAFF. J is TRBJ1-1 and V is TRBV19; TRBD1 matches at 9 bases. V was pared by 4 bases and J by 6 bases, with 6 bases of the junction left unmatched. The CDR3 runs to 14 residues. CDR1 is LNHDA, CDR2 SQIVND, per germline (reference sequence).

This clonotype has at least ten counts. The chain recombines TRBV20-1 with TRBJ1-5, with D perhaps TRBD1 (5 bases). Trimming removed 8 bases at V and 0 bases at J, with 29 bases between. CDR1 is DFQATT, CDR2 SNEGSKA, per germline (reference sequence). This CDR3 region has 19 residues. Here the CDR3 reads CSSSPGSGQKTYSNQPQHF. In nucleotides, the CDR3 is TGCAGTAGTTCGCCGGGGTCTGGACAAAAAACCTATAGCAATCAGCCCCAGCATTTT.

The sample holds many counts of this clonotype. The CDR3 DNA reads TGCAGTGCAGGATGGGATCGAGATACGCAGTATTTT. Translating it yields CSAGWDRDTQYF. The chain employs TRBV20-1 and TRBJ2-3; no firm D call. The CDR3 has 12 residues. V lost 6 bases and J 5 bases, leaving 12 bases between the germline ends. CDR1 and CDR2 from the germline V gene are DFQATT and SNEGSKA (reference sequence).

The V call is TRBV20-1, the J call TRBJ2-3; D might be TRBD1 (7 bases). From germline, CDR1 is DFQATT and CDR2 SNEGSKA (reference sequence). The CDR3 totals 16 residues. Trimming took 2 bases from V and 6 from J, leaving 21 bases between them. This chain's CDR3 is CSARRAQGGYLDTQYF. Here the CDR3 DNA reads TGCAGTGCTAGAAGGGCGCAGGGGGGCTATCTGGATACGCAGTATTTT.

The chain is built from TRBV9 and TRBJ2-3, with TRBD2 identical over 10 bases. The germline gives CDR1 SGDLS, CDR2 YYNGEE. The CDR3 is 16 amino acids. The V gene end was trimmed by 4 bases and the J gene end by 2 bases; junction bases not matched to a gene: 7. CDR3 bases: TGTGCCAGCAGCACCGGGACTAGCGCAAACACAGATACGCAGTATTTT. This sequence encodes CASSTGTSANTDTQYF.

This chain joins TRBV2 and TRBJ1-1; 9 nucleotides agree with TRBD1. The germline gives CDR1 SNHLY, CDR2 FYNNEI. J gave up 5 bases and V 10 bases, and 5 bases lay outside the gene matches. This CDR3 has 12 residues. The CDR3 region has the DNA TGTGCCATCAGGGGACAGGGAACTGAAGCTTTCTTT. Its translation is CAIRGQGTEAFF.

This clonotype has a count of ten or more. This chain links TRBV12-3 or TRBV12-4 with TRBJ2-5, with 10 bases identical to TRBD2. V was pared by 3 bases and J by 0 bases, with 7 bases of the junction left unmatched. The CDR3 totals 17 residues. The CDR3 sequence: CASSFTRTSGYQETQYF. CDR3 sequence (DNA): TGTGCCAGCAGTTTTACACGGACTAGCGGATACCAAGAGACCCAGTACTTC.

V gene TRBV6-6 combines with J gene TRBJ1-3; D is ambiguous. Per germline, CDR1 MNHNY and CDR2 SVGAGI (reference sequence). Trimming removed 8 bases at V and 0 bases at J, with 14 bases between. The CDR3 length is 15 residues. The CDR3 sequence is CASSPPDDSGNTIYF. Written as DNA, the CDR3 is TGTGCCAGCTCACCCCCGGACGACTCTGGAAACACCATATATTTT.

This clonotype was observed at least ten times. CDR3 sequence reads: CASSRPTGQDYEQYF. CDR3 nucleotides: TGTGCCAGCAGTCGACCGACAGGGCAGGACTACGAGCAGTACTTC. The rearrangement joins TRBV2 to TRBJ2-7; 7 bases are shared with TRBD1. The CDR3 spans 15 residues. J lost 3 bases, V lost 5 bases, and 10 bases had no gene match. Looked up from germline, CDR1 is SNHLY and CDR2 is FYNNEI.

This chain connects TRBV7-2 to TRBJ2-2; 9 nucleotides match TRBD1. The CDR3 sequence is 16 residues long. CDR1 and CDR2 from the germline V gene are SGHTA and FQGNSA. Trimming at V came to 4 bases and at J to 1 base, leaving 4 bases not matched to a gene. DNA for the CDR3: TGTGCCAGCAGCTCATCGACAGGGGGGAACACCGGGGAGCTGTTTTTT. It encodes CASSSSTGGNTGELFF.

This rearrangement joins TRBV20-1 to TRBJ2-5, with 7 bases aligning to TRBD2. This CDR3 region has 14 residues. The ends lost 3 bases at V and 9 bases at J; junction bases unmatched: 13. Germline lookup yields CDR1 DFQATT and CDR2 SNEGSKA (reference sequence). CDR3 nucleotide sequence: TGCAGTGCTAGTGACTGGGACTACCGGGGAGCCCAGTACTTC. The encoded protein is CSASDWDYRGAQYF.

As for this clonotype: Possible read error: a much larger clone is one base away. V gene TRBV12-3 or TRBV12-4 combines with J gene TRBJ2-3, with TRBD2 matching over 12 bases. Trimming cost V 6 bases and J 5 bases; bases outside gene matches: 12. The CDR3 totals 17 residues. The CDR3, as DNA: TGTGCCAGCAGCGGCCTGACTAGCGGGAGTAGAATAGATACGCAGTATTTT. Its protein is CASSGLTSGSRIDTQYF.

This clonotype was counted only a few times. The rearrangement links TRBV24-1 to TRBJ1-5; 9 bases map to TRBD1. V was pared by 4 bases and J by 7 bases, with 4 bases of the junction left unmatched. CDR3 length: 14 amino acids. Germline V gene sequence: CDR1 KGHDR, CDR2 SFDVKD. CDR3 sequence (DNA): TGTGCCACCAGTGACGGGACAGGGTACCAGCCCCAGCATTTT. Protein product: CATSDGTGYQPQHF.

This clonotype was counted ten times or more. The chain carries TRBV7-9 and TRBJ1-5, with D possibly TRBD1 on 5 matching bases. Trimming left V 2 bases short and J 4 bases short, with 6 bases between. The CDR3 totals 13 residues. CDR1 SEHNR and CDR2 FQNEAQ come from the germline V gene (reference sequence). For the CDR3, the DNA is TGTGCCAGCAGCTTAAAGGGGAATCAGCCCCAGCATTTT. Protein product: CASSLKGNQPQHF. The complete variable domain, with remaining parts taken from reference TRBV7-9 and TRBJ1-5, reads DTGVSQNPRHKITKRGQNVTFRCDPISEHNRLYWYRQTLGQGPEFLTYFQNEAQLEKSRLLSDRFSAERPKGSFSTLEIQRTEQGDSAMYLCASSLKGNQPQHFGDGTRLSIL.

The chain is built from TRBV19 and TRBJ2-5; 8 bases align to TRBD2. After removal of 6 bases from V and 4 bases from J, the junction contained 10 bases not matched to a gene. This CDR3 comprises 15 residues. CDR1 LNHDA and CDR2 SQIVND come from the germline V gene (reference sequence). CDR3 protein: CASRGTAGGAETQYF. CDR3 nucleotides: TGTGCCAGTAGGGGGACCGCGGGAGGAGCAGAGACCCAGTACTTC.

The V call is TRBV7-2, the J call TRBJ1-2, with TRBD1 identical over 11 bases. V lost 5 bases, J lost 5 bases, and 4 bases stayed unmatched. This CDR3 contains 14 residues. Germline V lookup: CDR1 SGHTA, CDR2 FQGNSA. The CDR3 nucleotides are TGTGCCAGCAGCCGGACAGGGGGCATATATGGCTACACCTTC. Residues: CASSRTGGIYGYTF. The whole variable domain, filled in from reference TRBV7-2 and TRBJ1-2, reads GAGVSQSPSNKVTEKGKDVELRCDPISGHTALYWYRQSLGQGLEFLIYFQGNSAPDKSGLPSDRFSAERTGGSVSTLTIQRTQQEDSAVYLCASSRTGGIYGYTFGSGTRLTVV.

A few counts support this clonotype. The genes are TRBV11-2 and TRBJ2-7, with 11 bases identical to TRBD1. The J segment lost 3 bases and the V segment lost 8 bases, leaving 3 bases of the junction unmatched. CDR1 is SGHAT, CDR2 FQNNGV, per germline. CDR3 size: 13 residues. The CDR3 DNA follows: TGTGCCAGCGGACAGGGGGCCGTCTACGAGCAGTACTTC. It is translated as CASGQGAVYEQYF.

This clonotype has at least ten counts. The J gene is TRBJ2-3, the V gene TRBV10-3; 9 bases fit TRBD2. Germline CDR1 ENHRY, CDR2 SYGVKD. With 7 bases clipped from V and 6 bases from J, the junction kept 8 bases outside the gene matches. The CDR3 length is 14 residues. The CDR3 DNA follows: TGTGCCATCAAAGGTAGCGGGAGAGGGGATACGCAGTATTTT. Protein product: CAIKGSGRGDTQYF.

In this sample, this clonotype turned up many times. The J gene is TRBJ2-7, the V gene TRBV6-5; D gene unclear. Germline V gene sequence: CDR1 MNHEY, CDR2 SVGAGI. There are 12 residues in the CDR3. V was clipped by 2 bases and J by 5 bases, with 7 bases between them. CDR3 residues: CASSYGNHEQYF. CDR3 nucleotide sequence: TGTGCCAGCAGTTACGGTAACCACGAGCAGTACTTC.

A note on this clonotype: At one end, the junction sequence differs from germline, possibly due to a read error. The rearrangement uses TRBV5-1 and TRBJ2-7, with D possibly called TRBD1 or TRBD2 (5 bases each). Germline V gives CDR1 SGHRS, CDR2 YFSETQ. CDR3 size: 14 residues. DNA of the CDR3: TGCGCCAGCAGCGGCGATGGAGACCGGGACCCAACTCTATTC. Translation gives CASSGDGDRDPTLF.

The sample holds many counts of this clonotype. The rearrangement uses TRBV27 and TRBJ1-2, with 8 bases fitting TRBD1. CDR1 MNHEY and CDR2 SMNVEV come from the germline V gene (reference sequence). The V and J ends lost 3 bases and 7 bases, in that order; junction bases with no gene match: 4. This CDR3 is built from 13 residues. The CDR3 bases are TGTGCCAGCAGTTTTACAGGGGGTAGTGGCTACACCTTC. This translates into CASSFTGGSGYTF.

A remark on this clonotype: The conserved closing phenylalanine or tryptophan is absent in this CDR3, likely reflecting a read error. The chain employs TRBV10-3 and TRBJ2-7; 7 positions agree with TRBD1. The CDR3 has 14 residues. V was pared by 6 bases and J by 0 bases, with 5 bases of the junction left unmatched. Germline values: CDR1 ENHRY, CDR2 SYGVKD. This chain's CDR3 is CAISHRGSSYEQYA. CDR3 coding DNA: TGTGCCATCAGCCACAGGGGAAGCTCCTACGAGCAGTACGCT.

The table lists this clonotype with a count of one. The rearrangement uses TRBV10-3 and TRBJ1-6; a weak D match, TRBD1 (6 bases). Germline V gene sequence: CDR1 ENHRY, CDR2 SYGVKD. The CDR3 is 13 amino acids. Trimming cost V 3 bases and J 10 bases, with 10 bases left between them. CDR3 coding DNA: TGTGCCATCAGTGAAAACAGGGAGTCACCCCTCCACTTT. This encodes CAISENRESPLHF.

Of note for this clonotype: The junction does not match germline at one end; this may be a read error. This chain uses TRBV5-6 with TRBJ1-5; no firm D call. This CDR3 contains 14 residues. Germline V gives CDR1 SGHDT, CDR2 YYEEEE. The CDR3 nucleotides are TGTGCCAGCAGCTTGTCCCTTGGTAATCAGCCCCAGCGTTTT. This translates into CASSLSLGNQPQRF.

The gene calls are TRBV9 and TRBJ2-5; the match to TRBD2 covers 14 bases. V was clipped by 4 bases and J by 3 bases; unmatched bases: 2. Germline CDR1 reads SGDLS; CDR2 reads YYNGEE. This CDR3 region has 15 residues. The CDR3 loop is CASSTGLAGEETQYF. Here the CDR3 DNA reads TGTGCCAGCAGCACGGGACTAGCGGGAGAAGAGACCCAGTACTTC.